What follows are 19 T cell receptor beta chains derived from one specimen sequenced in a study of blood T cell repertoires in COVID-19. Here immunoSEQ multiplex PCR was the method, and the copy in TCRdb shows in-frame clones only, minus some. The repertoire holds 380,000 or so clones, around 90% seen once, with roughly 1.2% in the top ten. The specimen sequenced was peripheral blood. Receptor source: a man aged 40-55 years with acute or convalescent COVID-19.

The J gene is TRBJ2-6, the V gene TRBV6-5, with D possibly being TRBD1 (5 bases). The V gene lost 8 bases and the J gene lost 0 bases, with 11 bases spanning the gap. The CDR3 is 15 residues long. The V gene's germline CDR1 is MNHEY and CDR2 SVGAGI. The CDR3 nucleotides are TGTGCCAGCGGCAGGGCCCTCTCTGGGGCCAACGTCCTGACTTTC. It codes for CASGRALSGANVLTF.

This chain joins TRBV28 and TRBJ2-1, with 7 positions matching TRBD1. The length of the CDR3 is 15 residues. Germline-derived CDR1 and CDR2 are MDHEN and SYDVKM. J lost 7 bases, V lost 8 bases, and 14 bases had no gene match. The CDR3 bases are TGTGCCAGCGGAGAATCGGGACAGCCCTGGAATGAGCAGTTCTTC. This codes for CASGESGQPWNEQFF.

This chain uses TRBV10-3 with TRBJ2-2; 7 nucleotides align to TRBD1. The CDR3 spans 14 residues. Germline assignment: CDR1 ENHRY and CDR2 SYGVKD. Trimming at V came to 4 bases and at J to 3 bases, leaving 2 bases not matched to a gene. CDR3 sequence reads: CAISGQGDTGELFF. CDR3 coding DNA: TGTGCCATCAGTGGACAGGGAGACACCGGGGAGCTGTTTTTT.

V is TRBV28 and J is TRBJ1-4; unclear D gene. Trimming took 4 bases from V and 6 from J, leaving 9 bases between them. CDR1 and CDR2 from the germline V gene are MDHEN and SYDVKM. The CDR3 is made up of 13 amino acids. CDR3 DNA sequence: TGTGCCAGCAGTTGGAGGACGGATGAAAAACTGTTTTTT. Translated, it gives CASSWRTDEKLFF.

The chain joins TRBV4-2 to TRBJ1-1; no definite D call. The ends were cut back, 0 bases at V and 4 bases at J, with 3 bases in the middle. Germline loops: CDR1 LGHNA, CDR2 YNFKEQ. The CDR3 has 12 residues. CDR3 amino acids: CASSQDLTEAFF. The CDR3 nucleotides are TGTGCCAGCAGCCAAGATCTCACTGAAGCTTTCTTT.

CDR3 nucleotide sequence: TGTGCCTGGAGTGTACCCGGACAGGCCTACGAGCAGTACTTC. Translated, it gives CAWSVPGQAYEQYF. The V gene is TRBV30, the J gene TRBJ2-7; TRBD1 matches at 7 bases. This CDR3 contains 14 residues. CDR1 and CDR2 (germline): GTSNPN, SVGIG (reference sequence). V trimming: 0 bases; J trimming: 2 bases; junction bases outside the gene matches: 4.

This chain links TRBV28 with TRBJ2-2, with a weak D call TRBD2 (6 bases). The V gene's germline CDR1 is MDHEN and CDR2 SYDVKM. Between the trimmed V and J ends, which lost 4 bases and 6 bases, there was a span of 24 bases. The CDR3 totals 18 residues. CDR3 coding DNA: TGTGCCAGCAGTTCGGACTCCCTCGCGACTAGTAGGGCCGGGGAGCTGTTTTTT. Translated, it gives CASSSDSLATSRAGELFF. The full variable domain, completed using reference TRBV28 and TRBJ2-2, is DVKVTQSSRYLVKRTGEKVFLECVQDMDHENMFWYRQDPGLGLRLIYFSYDVKMKEKGDIPEGYSVSREKKERFSLILESASTNQTSMYLCASSSDSLATSRAGELFFGEGSRLTVL.

The CDR3 is CASSLGSGEGDTEAFF. DNA of the CDR3: TGTGCCAGCAGCTTAGGATCAGGGGAGGGTGACACTGAAGCTTTCTTT. This chain connects TRBV7-9 to TRBJ1-1, with a tentative D call TRBD1 (6 bases). The V end was cut by 1 base, the J end by 3 bases, with 15 bases between. The CDR3 is made up of 16 amino acids. Germline assignment: CDR1 SEHNR and CDR2 FQNEAQ (reference sequence).

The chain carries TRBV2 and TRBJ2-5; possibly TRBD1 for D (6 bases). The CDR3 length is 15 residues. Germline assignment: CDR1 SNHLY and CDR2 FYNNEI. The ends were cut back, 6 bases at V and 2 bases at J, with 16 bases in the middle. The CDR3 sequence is CASRQGLEAQETQYF. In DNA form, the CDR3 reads TGTGCCAGCAGGCAGGGGCTAGAGGCACAAGAGACCCAGTACTTC.

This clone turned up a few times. The CDR3 bases are TGTGCCAGCAGTTATCTCGTCACAGGGGTGGGCGGGGAGCTGTTTTTT. Amino acid sequence: CASSYLVTGVGGELFF. The genes are TRBV6-5 and TRBJ2-2; 7 bases are a match to TRBD1. Trimming cost V 3 bases and J 7 bases; bases outside gene matches: 11. The CDR3 spans 16 residues. In germline, CDR1 is MNHEY, CDR2 SVGAGI.

CDR3 loop: CASSQNRDYGYTF. The CDR3, as DNA: TGTGCCAGCAGCCAAAACAGGGACTATGGCTACACCTTC. V is TRBV14 and J is TRBJ1-2; tentative D call: TRBD1 (6 bases). Germline V lookup: CDR1 SGHDN, CDR2 FVKESK. The CDR3 loop spans 13 amino acids. V was trimmed by 2 bases and J by 3 bases, leaving 7 bases between them.

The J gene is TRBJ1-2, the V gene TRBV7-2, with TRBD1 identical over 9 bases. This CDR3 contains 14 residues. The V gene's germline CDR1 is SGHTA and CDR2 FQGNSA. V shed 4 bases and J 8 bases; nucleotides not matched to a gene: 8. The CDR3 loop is CASSWKTGGEGYTF. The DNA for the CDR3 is TGTGCCAGCAGCTGGAAGACAGGGGGGGAGGGCTACACCTTC.

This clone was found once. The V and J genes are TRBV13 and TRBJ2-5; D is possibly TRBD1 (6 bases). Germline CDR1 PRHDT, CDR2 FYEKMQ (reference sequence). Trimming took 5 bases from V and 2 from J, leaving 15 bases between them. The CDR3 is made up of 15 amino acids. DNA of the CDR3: TGTGCCAGCAGCGGAAAACAGGGAAGTCAAGAGACCCAGTACTTC. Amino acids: CASSGKQGSQETQYF.

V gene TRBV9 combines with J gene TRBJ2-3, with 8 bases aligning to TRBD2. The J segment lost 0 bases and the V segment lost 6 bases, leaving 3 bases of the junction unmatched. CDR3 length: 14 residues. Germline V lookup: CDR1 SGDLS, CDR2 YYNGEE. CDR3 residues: CASNSGASTDTQYF. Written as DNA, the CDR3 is TGTGCCAGCAATAGCGGGGCTAGCACAGATACGCAGTATTTT.

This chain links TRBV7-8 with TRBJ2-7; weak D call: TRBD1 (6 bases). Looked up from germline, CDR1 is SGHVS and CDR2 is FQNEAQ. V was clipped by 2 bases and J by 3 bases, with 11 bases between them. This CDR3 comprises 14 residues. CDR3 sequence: CASSLRQVGYEQYF. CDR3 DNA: TGTGCCAGCAGCTTACGACAGGTCGGCTACGAGCAGTACTTC. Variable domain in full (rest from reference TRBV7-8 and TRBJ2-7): GAGVSQSPRYKVAKRGQDVALRCDPISGHVSLFWYQQALGQGPEFLTYFQNEAQLDKSGLPSDRFFAERPEGSVSTLKIQRTQQEDSAVYLCASSLRQVGYEQYFGPGTRLTVT.

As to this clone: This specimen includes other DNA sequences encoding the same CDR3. CDR3 DNA sequence: TGTGCCAGCAGTCTTAGCGGTAGCTCCTACAATGAGCAGTTCTTC. Residues: CASSLSGSSYNEQFF. The J gene is TRBJ2-1, the V gene TRBV27; the D gene is possibly TRBD2 (6 bases). CDR1 is MNHEY and CDR2 is SMNVEV in the germline V gene (reference sequence). This CDR3 contains 15 residues. V dropped 5 bases and J dropped 0 bases, with 11 bases sitting between them.

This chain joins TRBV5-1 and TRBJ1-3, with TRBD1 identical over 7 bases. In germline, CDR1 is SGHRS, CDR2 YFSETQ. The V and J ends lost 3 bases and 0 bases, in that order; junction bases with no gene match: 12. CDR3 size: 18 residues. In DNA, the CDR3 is TGCGCCAGCAGCTGGGGGACAGCCGAGGGCATCTCTGGAAACACCATATATTTT. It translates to CASSWGTAEGISGNTIYF. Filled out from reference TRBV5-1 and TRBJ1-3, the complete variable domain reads KAGVTQTPRYLIKTRGQQVTLSCSPISGHRSVSWYQQTPGQGLQFLFEYFSETQRNKGNFPGRFSGRQFSNSRSEMNVSTLELGDSALYLCASSWGTAEGISGNTIYFGEGSWLTVV.

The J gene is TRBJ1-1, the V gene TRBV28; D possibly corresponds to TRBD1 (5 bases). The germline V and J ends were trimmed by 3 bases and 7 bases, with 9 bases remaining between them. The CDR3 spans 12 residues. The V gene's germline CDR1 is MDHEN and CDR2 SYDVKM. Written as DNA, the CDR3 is TGTGCCAGCAGTTTTCAGGGATTTGAAGCTTTCTTT. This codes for CASSFQGFEAFF.

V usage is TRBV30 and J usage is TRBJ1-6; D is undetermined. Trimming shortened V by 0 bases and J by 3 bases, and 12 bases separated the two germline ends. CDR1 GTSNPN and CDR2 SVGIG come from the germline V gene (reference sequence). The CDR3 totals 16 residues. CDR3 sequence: CAWSVRDTLYNSPLHF. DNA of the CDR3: TGTGCCTGGAGTGTACGTGACACCCTCTATAATTCACCCCTCCACTTT.